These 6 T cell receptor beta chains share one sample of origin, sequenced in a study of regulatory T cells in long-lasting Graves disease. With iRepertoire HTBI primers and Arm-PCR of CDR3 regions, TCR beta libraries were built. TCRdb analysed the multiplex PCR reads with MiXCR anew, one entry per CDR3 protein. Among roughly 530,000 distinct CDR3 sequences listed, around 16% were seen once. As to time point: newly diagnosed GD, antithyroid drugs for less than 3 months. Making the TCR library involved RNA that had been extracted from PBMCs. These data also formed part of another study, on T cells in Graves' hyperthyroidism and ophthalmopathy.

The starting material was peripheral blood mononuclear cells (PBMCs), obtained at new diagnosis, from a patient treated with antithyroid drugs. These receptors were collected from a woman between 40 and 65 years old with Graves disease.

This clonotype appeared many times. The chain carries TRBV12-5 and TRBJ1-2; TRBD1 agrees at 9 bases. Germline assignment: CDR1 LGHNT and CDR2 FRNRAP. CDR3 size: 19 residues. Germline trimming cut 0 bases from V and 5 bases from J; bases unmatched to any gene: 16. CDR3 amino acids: CASGLVLPNTGGVRYGYTF. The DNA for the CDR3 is TGTGCTAGTGGTTTGGTACTCCCAAACACAGGGGGCGTTAGGTATGGCTACACCTTC.

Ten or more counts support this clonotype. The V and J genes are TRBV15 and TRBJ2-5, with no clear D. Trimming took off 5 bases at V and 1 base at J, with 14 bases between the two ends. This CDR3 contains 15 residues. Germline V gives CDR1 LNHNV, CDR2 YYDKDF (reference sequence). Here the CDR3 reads CATSRTRPLQETQYF. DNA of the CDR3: TGTGCCACCAGCCGGACGAGGCCTCTCCAAGAGACCCAGTACTTC. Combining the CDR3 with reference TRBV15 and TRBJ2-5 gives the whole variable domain DAMVIQNPRYQVTQFGKPVTLSCSQTLNHNVMYWYQQKSSQAPKLLFHYYDKDFNNEADTPDNFQSRRPNTSFCFLDIRSPGLGDTAMYLCATSRTRPLQETQYFGPGTRLLVL.

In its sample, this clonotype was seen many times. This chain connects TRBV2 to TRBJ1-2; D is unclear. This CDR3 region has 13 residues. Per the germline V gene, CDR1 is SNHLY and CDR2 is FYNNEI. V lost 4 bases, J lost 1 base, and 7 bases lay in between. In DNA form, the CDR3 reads TGTGCCAGCAGTGTGTCGGATAACTATGGCTACACCTTC. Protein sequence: CASSVSDNYGYTF.

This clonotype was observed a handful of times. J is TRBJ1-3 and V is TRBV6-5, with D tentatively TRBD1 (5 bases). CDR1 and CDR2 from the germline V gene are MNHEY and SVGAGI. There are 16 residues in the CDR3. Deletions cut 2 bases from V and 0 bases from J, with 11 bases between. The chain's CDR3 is CASSYVPQGSGNTIYF. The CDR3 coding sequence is TGTGCCAGCAGTTACGTACCGCAGGGCTCTGGAAACACCATATATTTT.

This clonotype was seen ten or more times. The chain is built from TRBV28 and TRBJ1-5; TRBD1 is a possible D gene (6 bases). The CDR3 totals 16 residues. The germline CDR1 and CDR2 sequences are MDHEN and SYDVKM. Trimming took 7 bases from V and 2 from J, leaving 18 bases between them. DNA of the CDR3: TGTGCCAGCACCACCTCGGGCAGGGGAGGCAATCAGCCCCAGCATTTT. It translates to CASTTSGRGGNQPQHF.

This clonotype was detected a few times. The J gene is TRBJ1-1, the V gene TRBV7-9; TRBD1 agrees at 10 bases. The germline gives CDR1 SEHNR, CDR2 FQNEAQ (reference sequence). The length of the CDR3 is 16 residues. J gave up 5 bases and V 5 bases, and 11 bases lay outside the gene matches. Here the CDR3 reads CASSRRQGAGSTEAFF. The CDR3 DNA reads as TGTGCCAGCAGCCGACGACAGGGGGCGGGATCGACTGAAGCTTTCTTT. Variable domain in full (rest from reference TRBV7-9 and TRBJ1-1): DTGVSQNPRHKITKRGQNVTFRCDPISEHNRLYWYRQTLGQGPEFLTYFQNEAQLEKSRLLSDRFSAERPKGSFSTLEIQRTEQGDSAMYLCASSRRQGAGSTEAFFGQGTRLTVV.